Listed below are T cell receptor beta chains from one sample, sequenced in a study of PD-L1 blockade in urothelial cancer. Repertoires were generated with immunoSEQ multiplex PCR, while TCRdb's copy carries only in-frame clones and drops some. The table lists about 47,000 clones, 70% to 90% of them singletons. This material consisted of PBMCs, taken around atezolizumab (anti-PD-L1) treatment. The receptor set was obtained from a man aged 55 to 70 with urothelial cancer. Each CDR3 is given with its conserved first and last residue. The D gene is left open where the match is weak. Rows give clone size only sometimes, using once, few, many, or a class for an expanded clone.

D	size	V	J	DNA	CDR3
NA	NA	TRBV9	TRBJ2-5	TGTGCCAGCAGCGTAGGAGCGCTTAGTACAGAGACCCAGTACTTC	CASSVGALSTETQYF
NA	NA	TRBV2	TRBJ2-5	TGTGCCAGCAGTGAAGTGGGACTGATACAAGAGACCCAGTACTTC	CASSEVGLIQETQYF
TRBD2	NA	TRBV4-2	TRBJ2-1	TGTGCCAGCAGCCAAGAGCGGGAGGTCCGCTTCTTCTATGAGCAGTTCTTC	CASSQEREVRFFYEQFF
NA	NA	TRBV28	TRBJ1-2	TGTGCCAGCAATACAGGGTCTTCTGGCTACACCTTC	CASNTGSSGYTF
NA	few	TRBV28	TRBJ1-6	TGTGCCAGCAGTTTTGGACTCGCTGCGTCACCCCTCCACTTT	CASSFGLAASPLHF
NA	few	TRBV5-4	TRBJ1-2	TGTGCCAGCAGCTACTCTACCATATATGGCTACACCTTC	CASSYSTIYGYTF
TRBD2	NA	TRBV9	TRBJ2-5	TGTGCCAGCAGCCCTTATAGCGGGAGAGTCAGTGAGACCCAGTACTTC	CASSPYSGRVSETQYF
NA	NA	TRBV5-6	TRBJ2-3	TGTGCCAGCAGCTTGGGTGTCGGGAGCACAGATACGCAGTATTTT	CASSLGVGSTDTQYF
TRBD1	NA	TRBV28	TRBJ1-1	TGTGCCAGCAGGACAGGGTGGAACACTGAAGCTTTCTTT	CASRTGWNTEAFF
NA	once	TRBV10-3	TRBJ2-3	TGTGCCATCAGTGAGTCGTCCTTGCGGGGCACAGATACGCAGTATTTT	CAISESSLRGTDTQYF
TRBD1	NA	TRBV19	TRBJ2-1	TGTGCCAGTAGTATAGGGGGACAGGGCCATGAGCAGTTCTTC	CASSIGGQGHEQFF
TRBD2	NA	TRBV6-1	TRBJ2-2	TGTGCCAGCAGTGAAGTAGGCGGGGGGGCCTCCACCGGGGAGCTGTTTTTT	CASSEVGGGASTGELFF
NA	NA	TRBV6-1	TRBJ2-3	TGTGCCAGCAGTGAGGGTCCAGGGCGGGATACGCAGTATTTT	CASSEGPGRDTQYF
TRBD2	NA	TRBV5-4	TRBJ2-7	TGTGCCAGCAGCCAAGCGGGAGAAGCCTACGAGCAGTACTTC	CASSQAGEAYEQYF
NA	NA	TRBV19	TRBJ2-5	TGTGCCAGTAGCTTCACGGCGGGGACCCAGTACTTC	CASSFTAGTQYF
NA	few	TRBV7-2	TRBJ2-1	TGTGCCAGCAGCTTCGGGGGGCCAAGAGGCAATGAGCAGTTCTTC	CASSFGGPRGNEQFF
TRBD2	NA	TRBV5-1	TRBJ2-1	TGCGCCAGCAGCGGCAGACTAGCGGGAAGGAGCTCCTACAATGAGCAGTTCTTC	CASSGRLAGRSSYNEQFF
TRBD2	NA	TRBV5-1	TRBJ2-1	TGCGCCAGCAGCCTCCCGGGACTAGCGGGAGGAGACAATGAGCAGTTCTTC	CASSLPGLAGGDNEQFF
TRBD1	few	TRBV10-2	TRBJ1-6	TGCGCCAGCAGACAGGGGGGTAATTCACCCCTCCACTTT	CASRQGGNSPLHF
TRBD1	once	TRBV10-3	TRBJ1-1	TGTGCCATCAGTGATTCCCCGGGACAGGGGGCTGGAAACACTGAAGCTTTCTTT	CAISDSPGQGAGNTEAFF
NA	NA	TRBV2	TRBJ2-7	TGTGCCAGCAGTGAGGGGCGCGTCTACGAGCAGTACTTC	CASSEGRVYEQYF
TRBD2	NA	TRBV19	TRBJ2-1	TGTGCCTCTTTCTCCGGGACTAGCGGGACGAGCTCCTACAATGAGCAGTTCTTC	CASFSGTSGTSSYNEQFF
NA	NA	TRBV28	TRBJ1-2	TGTGCCAGCAGTTTGACGGGGAACTATGGCTACACCTTC	CASSLTGNYGYTF
TRBD1	NA	TRBV6-1	TRBJ2-2	TGTGCCAGCACGTCAGGGGGCAAGGCCGGGGAGCTGTTTTTT	CASTSGGKAGELFF
TRBD1	NA	TRBV11-2	TRBJ2-1	TGTGCCAGCAACTCCCGGGACAGGGGAATTGAAAGTCTGTTCTTC	CASNSRDRGIESLFF
TRBD1	NA	TRBV27	TRBJ2-7	TGTGCCAGCACCAACTTAAGGACAGGGGTCGGGTACGAGCAGTACTTC	CASTNLRTGVGYEQYF
TRBD2	NA	TRBV7-2	TRBJ2-2	TGTGCCAGCAGCCCAAGCCCGAGCGGGAGCGGCGGGGAGCTGTTTTTT	CASSPSPSGSGGELFF
NA	NA	TRBV6-1	TRBJ1-5	TGTGCCAGCAGTGATAGTGGGACTCCACATAGCAATCAGCCCCAGCATTTT	CASSDSGTPHSNQPQHF
NA	NA	TRBV5-1	TRBJ2-3	TGCGCCAGCAAGGTAATCGGGATCACAGATACGCAGTATTTT	CASKVIGITDTQYF
TRBD1	NA	TRBV28	TRBJ2-2	TGTGCCAGCCGTAGAACAGGGGCCGGGGAGCTGTTTTTT	CASRRTGAGELFF
TRBD1	NA	TRBV5-1	TRBJ1-3	TGCGCCAGCAGCTTGGATGGACAGGGGAATGGAAACACCATATATTTT	CASSLDGQGNGNTIYF